This entry describes one T cell receptor (beta chain). Its matching antigen is unknown. TCRdb's copy holds only in-frame clones and misses some; the assay was immunoSEQ multiplex PCR. Of approximately 410,000 clones in the sample, more than 75% are singletons; the top ten hold less than 4%. Treatment meaning: around 19 received Ad26.COV2.S at low or high dose, single or two shots; 5 received placebo; per-sample allocation not given. Day 63 following the first vaccine or placebo injection was when the samples were taken. Trimming pared 3 bases from V and 4 bases from J, leaving 10 bases between. This CDR3 region has 14 residues. CDR1 is ENHRY and CDR2 is SYGVKD in the germline V gene. These data are taken from a study of Ad26.COV2.S vaccination and SARS-CoV-2 variants. Findings and caveats of the study: With respect to non-spike TCR breadth, vaccine and placebo recipients were similar. Vaccine recipients showed a spike-specific TCR breadth that was higher than in placebo recipients.

The source was peripheral blood, collected in a trial of Ad26.COV2.S vaccine versus placebo. J is TRBJ1-5 and V is TRBV10-3; D uncertain. This TCR came from a person aged 18-65 years who received the Ad26.COV2.S COVID-19 vaccine or a placebo. CDR3 DNA sequence: TGTGCCATCAGTGAAAGAGGGCCTAATCAGCCCCAGCATTTT. As protein: CAISERGPNQPQHF.